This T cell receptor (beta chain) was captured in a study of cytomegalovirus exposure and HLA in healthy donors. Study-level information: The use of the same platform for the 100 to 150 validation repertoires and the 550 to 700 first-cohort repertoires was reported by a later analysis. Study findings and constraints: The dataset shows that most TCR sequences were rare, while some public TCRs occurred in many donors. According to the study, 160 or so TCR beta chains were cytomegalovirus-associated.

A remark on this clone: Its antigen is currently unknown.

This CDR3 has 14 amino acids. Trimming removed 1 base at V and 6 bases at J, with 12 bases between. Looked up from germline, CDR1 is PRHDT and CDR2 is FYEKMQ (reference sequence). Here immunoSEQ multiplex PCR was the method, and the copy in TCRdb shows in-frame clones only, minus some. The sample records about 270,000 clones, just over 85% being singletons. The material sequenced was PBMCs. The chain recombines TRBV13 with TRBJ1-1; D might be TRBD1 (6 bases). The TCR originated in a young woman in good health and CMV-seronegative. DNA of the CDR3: TGTGCCAGCAGCTTAGCGGCAGGGGAGCCTGAAGCTTTCTTT. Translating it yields CASSLAAGEPEAFF.